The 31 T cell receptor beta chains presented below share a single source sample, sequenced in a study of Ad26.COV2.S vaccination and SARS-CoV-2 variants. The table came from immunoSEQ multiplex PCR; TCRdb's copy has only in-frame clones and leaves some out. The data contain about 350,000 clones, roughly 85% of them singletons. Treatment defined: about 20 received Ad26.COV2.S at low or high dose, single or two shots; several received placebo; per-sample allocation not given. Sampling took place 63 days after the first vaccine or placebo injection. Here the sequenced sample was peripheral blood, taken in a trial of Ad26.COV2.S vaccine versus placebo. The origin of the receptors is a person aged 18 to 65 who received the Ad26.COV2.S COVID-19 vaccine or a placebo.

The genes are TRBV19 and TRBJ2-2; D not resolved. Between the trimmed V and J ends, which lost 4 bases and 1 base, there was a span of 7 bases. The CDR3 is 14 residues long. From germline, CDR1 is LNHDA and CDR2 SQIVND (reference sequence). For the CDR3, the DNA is TGTGCCAGTAGTAGTGCGCAGAACACCGGGGAGCTGTTTTTT. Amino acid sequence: CASSSAQNTGELFF.

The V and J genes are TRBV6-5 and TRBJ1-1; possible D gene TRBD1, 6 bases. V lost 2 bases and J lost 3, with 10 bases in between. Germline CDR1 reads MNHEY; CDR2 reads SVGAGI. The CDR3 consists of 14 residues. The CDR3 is CASSYRGAHTEAFF. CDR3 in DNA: TGTGCCAGCAGTTACCGGGGGGCACACACTGAAGCTTTCTTT.

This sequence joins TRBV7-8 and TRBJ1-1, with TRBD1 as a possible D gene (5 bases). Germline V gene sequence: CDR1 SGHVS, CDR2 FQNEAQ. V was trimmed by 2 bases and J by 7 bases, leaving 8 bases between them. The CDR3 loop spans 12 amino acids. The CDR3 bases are TGTGCCAGCAGCTTACAGGGAAGTGAAGCTTTCTTT. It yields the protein CASSLQGSEAFF.

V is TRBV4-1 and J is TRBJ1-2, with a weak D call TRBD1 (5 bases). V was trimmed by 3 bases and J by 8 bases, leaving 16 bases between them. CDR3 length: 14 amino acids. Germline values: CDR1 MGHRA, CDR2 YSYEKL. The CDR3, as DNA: TGCGCCAGCAGCCACCTACAGGCGCTTGAAGGCTACACCTTC. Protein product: CASSHLQALEGYTF.

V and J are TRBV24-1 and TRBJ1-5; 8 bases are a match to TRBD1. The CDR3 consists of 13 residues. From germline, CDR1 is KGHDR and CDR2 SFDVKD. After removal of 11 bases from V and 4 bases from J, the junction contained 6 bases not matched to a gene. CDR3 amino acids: CAIQGQANQPQHF. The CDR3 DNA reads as TGTGCCATCCAGGGACAGGCGAATCAGCCCCAGCATTTT.

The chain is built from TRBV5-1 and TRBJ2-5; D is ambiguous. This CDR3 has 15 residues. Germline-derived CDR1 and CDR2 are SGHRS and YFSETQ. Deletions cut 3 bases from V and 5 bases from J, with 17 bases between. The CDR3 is CASSSQNHPWETQYF. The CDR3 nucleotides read TGCGCCAGCAGCTCCCAAAACCACCCCTGGGAGACCCAGTACTTC.

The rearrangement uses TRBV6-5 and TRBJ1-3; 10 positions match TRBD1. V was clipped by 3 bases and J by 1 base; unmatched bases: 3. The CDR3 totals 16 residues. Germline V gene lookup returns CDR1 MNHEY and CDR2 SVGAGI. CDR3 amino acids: CASSYGTGDSGNTIYF. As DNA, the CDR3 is TGTGCCAGCAGTTATGGGACAGGGGATTCTGGAAACACCATATATTTT.

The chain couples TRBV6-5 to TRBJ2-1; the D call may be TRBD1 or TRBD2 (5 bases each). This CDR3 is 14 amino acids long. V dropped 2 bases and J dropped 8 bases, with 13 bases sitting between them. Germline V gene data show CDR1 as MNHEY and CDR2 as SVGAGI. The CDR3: CASSYGDPDHEQFF. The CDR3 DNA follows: TGTGCCAGCAGTTACGGGGACCCCGATCATGAGCAGTTCTTC.

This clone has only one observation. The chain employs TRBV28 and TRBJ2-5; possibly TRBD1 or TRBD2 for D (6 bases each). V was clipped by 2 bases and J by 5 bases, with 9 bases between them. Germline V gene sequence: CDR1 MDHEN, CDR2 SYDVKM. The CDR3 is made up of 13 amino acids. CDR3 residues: CASSLGGPETQYF. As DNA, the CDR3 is TGTGCCAGCAGTTTAGGGGGGCCGGAGACCCAGTACTTC.

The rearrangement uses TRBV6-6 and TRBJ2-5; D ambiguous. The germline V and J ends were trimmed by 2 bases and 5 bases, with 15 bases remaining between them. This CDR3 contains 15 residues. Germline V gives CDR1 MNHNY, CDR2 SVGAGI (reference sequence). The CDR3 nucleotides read TGTGCCAGCAGTTACCGCCGCGAGAGCCACGAGACCCAGTACTTC. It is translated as CASSYRRESHETQYF.

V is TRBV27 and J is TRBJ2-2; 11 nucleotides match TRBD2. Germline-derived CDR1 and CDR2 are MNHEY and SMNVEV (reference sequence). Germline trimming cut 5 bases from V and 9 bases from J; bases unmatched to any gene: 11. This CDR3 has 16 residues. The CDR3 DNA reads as TGTGCCAGCAGTCCCCGGGTAGCGGGAGGGCCGAGGGAGCTGTTTTTT. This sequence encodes CASSPRVAGGPRELFF.

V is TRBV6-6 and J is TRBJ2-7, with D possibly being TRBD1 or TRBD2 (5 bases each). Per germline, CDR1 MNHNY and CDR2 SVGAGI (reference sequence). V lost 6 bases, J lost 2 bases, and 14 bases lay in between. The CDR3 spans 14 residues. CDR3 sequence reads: CASRDWGSPYEQYF. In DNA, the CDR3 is TGTGCCAGCAGGGATTGGGGGAGCCCCTACGAGCAGTACTTC.

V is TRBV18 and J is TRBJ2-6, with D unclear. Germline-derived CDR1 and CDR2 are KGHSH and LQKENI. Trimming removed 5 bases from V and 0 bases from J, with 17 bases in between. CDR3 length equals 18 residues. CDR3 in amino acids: CASSYSFLVSSGANVLTF. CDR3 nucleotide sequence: TGTGCCAGCTCATATTCCTTTCTGGTGAGCTCTGGGGCCAACGTCCTGACTTTC.

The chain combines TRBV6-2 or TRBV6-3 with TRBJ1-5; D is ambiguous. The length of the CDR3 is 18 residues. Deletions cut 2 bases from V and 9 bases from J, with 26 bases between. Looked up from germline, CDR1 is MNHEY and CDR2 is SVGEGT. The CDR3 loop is CASSYSPTVSLSGTPQHF. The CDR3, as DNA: TGTGCCAGCAGTTACAGTCCAACAGTCTCCTTATCCGGAACGCCCCAGCATTTT.

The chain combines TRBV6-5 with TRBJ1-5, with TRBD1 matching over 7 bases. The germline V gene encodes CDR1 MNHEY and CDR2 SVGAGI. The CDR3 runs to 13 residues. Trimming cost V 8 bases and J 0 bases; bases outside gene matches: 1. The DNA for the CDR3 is TGTGCCAGCGGGACAGTTAGCAATCAGCCCCAGCATTTT. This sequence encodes CASGTVSNQPQHF.

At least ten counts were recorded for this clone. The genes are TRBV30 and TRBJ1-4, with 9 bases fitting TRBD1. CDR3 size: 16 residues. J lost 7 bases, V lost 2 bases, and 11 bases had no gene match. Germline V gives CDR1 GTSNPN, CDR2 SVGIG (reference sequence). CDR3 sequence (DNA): TGTGCCTGGAGTTCCGAGTGGGGGACAGGGAGTGAAAAACTGTTTTTT. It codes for CAWSSEWGTGSEKLFF. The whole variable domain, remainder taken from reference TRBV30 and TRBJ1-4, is SQTIHQWPATLVQPVGSPLSLECTVEGTSNPNLYWYRQAAGRGLQLLFYSVGIGQISSEVPQNLSASRPQDRQFILSSKKLLLSDSGFYLCAWSSEWGTGSEKLFFGSGTQLSVL.

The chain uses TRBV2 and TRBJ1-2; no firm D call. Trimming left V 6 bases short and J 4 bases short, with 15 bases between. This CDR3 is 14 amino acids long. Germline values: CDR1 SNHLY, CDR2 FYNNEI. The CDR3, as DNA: TGTGCCAGCAGGCGCGGGCTCCAAGGCTATGGCTACACCTTC. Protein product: CASRRGLQGYGYTF.

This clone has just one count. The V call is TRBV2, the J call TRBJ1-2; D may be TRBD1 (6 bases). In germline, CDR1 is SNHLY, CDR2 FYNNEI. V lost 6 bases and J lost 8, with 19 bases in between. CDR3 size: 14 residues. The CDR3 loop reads CASSGGGARAGYTF. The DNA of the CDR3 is TGTGCCAGCAGCGGTGGGGGGGCCAGGGCGGGCTACACCTTC.

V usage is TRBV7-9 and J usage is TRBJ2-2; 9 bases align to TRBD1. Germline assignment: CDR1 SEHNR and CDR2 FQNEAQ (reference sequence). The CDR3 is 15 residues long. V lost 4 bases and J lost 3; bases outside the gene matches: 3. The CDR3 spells CASSSRDRDTGELFF. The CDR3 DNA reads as TGTGCCAGCAGCTCCCGGGACAGGGACACCGGGGAGCTGTTTTTT.

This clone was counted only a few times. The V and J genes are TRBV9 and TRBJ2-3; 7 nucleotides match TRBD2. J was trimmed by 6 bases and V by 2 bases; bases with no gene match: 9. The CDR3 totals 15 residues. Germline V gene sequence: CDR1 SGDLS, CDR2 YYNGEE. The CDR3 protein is CASSVLPAGADTQYF. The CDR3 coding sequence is TGTGCCAGCAGCGTCCTCCCGGCGGGAGCGGATACGCAGTATTTT.

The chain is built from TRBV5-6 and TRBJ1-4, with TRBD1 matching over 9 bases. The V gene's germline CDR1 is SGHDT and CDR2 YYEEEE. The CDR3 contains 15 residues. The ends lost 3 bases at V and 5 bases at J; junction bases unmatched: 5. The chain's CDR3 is CASSSHGTGNEKLFF. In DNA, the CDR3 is TGTGCCAGCAGCTCCCATGGGACAGGGAATGAAAAACTGTTTTTT.

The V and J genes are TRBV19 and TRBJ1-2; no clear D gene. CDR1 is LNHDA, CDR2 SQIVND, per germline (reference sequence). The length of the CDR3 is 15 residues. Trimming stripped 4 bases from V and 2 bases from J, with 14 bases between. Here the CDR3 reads CASSRPQTLNYGYTF. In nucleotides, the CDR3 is TGTGCCAGTAGTAGGCCCCAAACCCTCAACTATGGCTACACCTTC. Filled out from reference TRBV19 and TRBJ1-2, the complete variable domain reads DGGITQSPKYLFRKEGQNVTLSCEQNLNHDAMYWYRQDPGQGLRLIYYSQIVNDFQKGDIAEGYSVSREKKESFPLTVTSAQKNPTAFYLCASSRPQTLNYGYTFGSGTRLTVV.

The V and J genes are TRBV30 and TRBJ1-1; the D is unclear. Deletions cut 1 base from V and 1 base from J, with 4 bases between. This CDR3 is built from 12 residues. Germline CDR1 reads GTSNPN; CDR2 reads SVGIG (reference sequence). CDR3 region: CAWSDRNTEAFF. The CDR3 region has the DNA TGTGCCTGGAGTGATCGGAACACTGAAGCTTTCTTT.

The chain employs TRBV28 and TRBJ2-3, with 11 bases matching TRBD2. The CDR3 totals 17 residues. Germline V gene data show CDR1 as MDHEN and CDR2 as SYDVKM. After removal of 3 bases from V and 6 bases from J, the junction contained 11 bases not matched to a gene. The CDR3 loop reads CASSLPLAGGGGDTQYF. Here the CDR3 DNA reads TGTGCCAGCAGTTTGCCGCTAGCGGGAGGAGGTGGGGATACGCAGTATTTT.

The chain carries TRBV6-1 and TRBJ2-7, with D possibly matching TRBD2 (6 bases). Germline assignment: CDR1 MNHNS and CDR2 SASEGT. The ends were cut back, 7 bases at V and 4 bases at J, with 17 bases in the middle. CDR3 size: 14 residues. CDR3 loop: CASNSETSVYEQYF. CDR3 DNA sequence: TGTGCCAGCAATTCCGAGACTAGTGTTTACGAGCAGTACTTC.

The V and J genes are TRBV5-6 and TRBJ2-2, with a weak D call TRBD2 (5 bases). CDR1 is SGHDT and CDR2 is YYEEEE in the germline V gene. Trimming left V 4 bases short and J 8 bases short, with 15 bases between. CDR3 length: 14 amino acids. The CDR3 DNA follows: TGTGCCAGCAGCCCCTCAGTAGGGAGTGGGGAGCTGTTTTTT. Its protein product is CASSPSVGSGELFF.

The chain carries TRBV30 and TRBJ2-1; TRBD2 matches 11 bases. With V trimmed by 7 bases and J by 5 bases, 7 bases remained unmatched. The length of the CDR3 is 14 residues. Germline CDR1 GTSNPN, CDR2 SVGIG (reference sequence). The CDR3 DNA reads TGTGCCTTACCATATAGCGGGAGGGACAATGAGCAGTTCTTC. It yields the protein CALPYSGRDNEQFF.

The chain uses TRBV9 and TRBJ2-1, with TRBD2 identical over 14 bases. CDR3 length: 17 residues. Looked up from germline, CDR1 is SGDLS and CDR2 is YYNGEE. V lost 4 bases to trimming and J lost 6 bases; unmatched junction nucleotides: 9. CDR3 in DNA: TGTGCCAGCAGCCCGGGACTAGCGGGGGCTTGGGGCAATGAGCAGTTCTTC. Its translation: CASSPGLAGAWGNEQFF.

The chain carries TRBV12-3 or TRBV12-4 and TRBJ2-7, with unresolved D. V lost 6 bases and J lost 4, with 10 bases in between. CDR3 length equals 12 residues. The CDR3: CASSPSVYEQYF. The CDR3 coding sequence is TGTGCCAGCAGCCCTTCCGTGTACGAGCAGTACTTC.

CDR3 in DNA: TGTGCCAGCAGCTTAGCCGGCGGGGCGGGCTATGGCTACACCTTC. Translated: CASSLAGGAGYGYTF. The V gene is TRBV7-9, the J gene TRBJ1-2; D is possibly TRBD1 (5 bases). This CDR3 has 15 amino acids. Between the trimmed V and J ends, which lost 0 bases and 4 bases, there was a span of 12 bases. Germline CDR1 reads SEHNR; CDR2 reads FQNEAQ (reference sequence). Combining the CDR3 with reference TRBV7-9 and TRBJ1-2 gives the whole variable domain DTGVSQNPRHKITKRGQNVTFRCDPISEHNRLYWYRQTLGQGPEFLTYFQNEAQLEKSRLLSDRFSAERPKGSFSTLEIQRTEQGDSAMYLCASSLAGGAGYGYTFGSGTRLTVV.

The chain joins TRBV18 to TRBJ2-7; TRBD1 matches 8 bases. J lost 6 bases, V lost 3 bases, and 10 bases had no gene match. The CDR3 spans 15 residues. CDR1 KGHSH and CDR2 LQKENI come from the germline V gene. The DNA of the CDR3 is TGTGCCAGCTCACCCCACGGACAGGGTATGGGCGAGCAGTACTTC. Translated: CASSPHGQGMGEQYF. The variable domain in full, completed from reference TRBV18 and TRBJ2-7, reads NAGVMQNPRHLVRRRGQEARLRCSPMKGHSHVYWYRQLPEEGLKFMVYLQKENIIDESGMPKERFSAEFPKEGPSILRIQQVVRGDSAAYFCASSPHGQGMGEQYFGPGTRLTVT.